This T cell receptor beta chain appears in the sequencing data of a study of shared clonotypes between healthy human individuals. The overall study: Per donor, CD8 memory used one plate, CD8 naive used two, CD4 memory used three and CD4 naive used three.

Trimming at V came to 6 bases and at J to 3 bases, leaving 12 bases not matched to a gene. The CDR3 is 17 amino acids. CDR1 and CDR2 from the germline V gene are SGHTA and FQGNSA. Libraries were prepared by immunoSEQ multiplex PCR; TCRdb keeps only in-frame clonotypes and omits some of them. Among over a million clones, about 84% were seen once, and the ten largest hold 0.5% to 0.65%. Study outcomes and limitations: A reduction in generation probabilities was seen for non-shared clonotypes relative to those shared by all four donors. Sharing across a handful of donors was seen in around 5% of naive CD4 clonotypes.

The donors, all of them Caucasian adults, lived in Nashville, Tennessee. Comments on this clone: Its antigen is unknown.

The sequence came from a man aged 18 to 29 in good health. Some clones in this sample may be carry-over from other donors' samples. Material: memory CD4+ T cells from PBMCs. Subset indicated: CD45RA-negative fraction. This chain connects TRBV7-2 to TRBJ2-3, with TRBD2 matching over 10 bases. The CDR3 spells CASSPERPGLATDTQYF. CDR3 bases: TGTGCCAGCAGTCCCGAGCGCCCGGGACTAGCGACAGATACGCAGTATTTT.